This paragraph covers one T cell receptor (beta chain) sequence. No antigen is known for it. The source of the sample is a study of T cell responses to AZD1222 COVID-19 vaccine. Points from the study as a whole: Once two AZD1222 doses were given, Spike-specific TCR breadth and depth went up.

Profiling relied on immunoSEQ multiplex PCR, and the TCRdb table lists in-frame clones only, not all of them. The data show some 170,000 clones, around 90% seen once. The CDR3 runs 12 residues. The V and J ends lost 5 bases and 6 bases respectively, with 11 bases between them. Germline V lookup: CDR1 SGHNT, CDR2 YYREEE (reference sequence). The specimen comprised peripheral blood, sampled on day 0 of AZD1222 vaccination. The rearrangement uses TRBV5-4 and TRBJ1-1; a possible D gene is TRBD1 (6 bases). This TCR derives from an adult in good health. In DNA, the CDR3 is TGTGCCAGCAGTTCCCAGGGGCCTGAAGCTTTCTTT. The encoded protein is CASSSQGPEAFF.